These T cell receptor beta chains were read from a single sample in a study of blood T cell repertoires in COVID-19. Clones were read by immunoSEQ multiplex PCR, and TCRdb kept only the in-frame ones, dropping some. Counted here are more than 300,000 clones, about four fifths occurring once; the ten biggest clones make up approximately 5%. The specimen sequenced was PBMCs or T cells enriched from blood (not recorded which). These receptors were obtained from a woman between 50 and 59 years old who had recovered from COVID-19. CDR3s include the opening cysteine and the closing phenylalanine or tryptophan. The D gene is left open where the match is weak.

NA TRBJ2-3 TRBV11-2 CASSHTSGADTQYF
TRBD2 TRBJ2-5 TRBV14 CASSQTSGLAGGAQYF
TRBD1 TRBJ2-7 TRBV3-1/TRBV3-2 CASSLVRQGALREQYF
TRBD2 TRBJ2-3 TRBV9 CASSNGGYTDTQYF
TRBD2 TRBJ2-1 TRBV6-5 CASSYVGSGFYNEQFF
TRBD1 TRBJ1-1 TRBV19 CASSIVAGGLNTEAFF
TRBD1 TRBJ1-2 TRBV28 CASSPGTGTGYTF
NA TRBJ2-3 TRBV27 CASSLLGTDTQYF
TRBD2 TRBJ2-1 TRBV5-1 CASSSSSSGRAGEQFF
NA TRBJ2-5 TRBV12-3/TRBV12-4 CASTTEVWGTQYF
NA TRBJ1-1 TRBV7-3 CASSLSPSTEAFF
NA TRBJ1-2 TRBV5-4 CASSLLGQRPRDYGYTF
NA TRBJ1-1 TRBV4-1 CASSQEGGAMNTEAFF
NA TRBJ1-5 TRBV7-9 CASNSGDLNGQPQHF
NA TRBJ1-2 TRBV7-9 CASSLDSFYGYTF
TRBD1 TRBJ1-5 TRBV6-5 CASSPTGGSNQPQHF
TRBD1 TRBJ1-1 TRBV6-2/TRBV6-3 CASSYGDRGLNTEAFF
NA TRBJ2-1 TRBV6-5 CASSTGSLNEQFF
NA TRBJ2-4 TRBV5-6 CASSLGGQTAKNIQYF
NA TRBJ1-4 TRBV30 CAWSVQRGFGEKLFF
NA TRBJ2-2 TRBV11-3 CASSLDRGTGELFF
NA TRBJ1-2 TRBV7-2 CASSLYPALRLRGYTF
NA TRBJ1-1 TRBV3-1/TRBV3-2 CASRETQGSTEAFF
NA TRBJ1-2 TRBV19 CASRVGQGDYGYTF
NA TRBJ1-5 TRBV18 CASSLREVGNQPQHF
NA TRBJ1-4 TRBV19 CASQATNEKLFF
TRBD1 TRBJ1-5 TRBV7-2 CASSPTGTGGQPQHF
NA TRBJ2-3 TRBV5-1 CASSLALSGSFDMQYF
TRBD1 TRBJ2-7 TRBV6-1 CASSATGTGNPYEQYF
NA TRBJ1-1 TRBV2 CASSEQGKVESEAFF
TRBD1 TRBJ1-1 TRBV2 CASSGQGWEAFF
TRBD1 TRBJ1-4 TRBV18 CASSTTGRNEKLFF
TRBD1 TRBJ2-7 TRBV5-8 CASSPPGQGYEQYF
TRBD1 TRBJ1-2 TRBV2 CASSLFDRECTF
TRBD1 TRBJ1-4 TRBV6-5 CASRLGGTGGEKLFF
TRBD2 TRBJ2-7 TRBV9 CASSVAGTSGRYEQYF
TRBD2 TRBJ2-1 TRBV7-2 CASSFRGAGVNEQFF
NA TRBJ1-4 TRBV19 CASTGASANEKLFF
NA TRBJ2-3 TRBV11-3 CASSLAPWRGGADTQYF
TRBD1 TRBJ2-7 TRBV5-1 CASSLTGAYEQYF
NA TRBJ2-2 TRBV27 CASSYKPPRGVDTGELFF
NA TRBJ2-3 TRBV7-2 CASRANREDTQYF
TRBD1 TRBJ1-1 TRBV11-3 CASSLGTGGYGAFF
NA TRBJ2-7 TRBV10-2 CASRREVPYEQYF
NA TRBJ1-2 TRBV11-3 CASSPGREEDGYTF
NA TRBJ1-6 TRBV5-5 CASRPEGDNSPLHF
NA TRBJ2-3 TRBV28 CASRRTAYLTDTQYF
TRBD1 TRBJ1-6 TRBV28 CASSPRTGPNRDSPLHF
TRBD2 TRBJ2-7 TRBV19 CASSMGLAGTYEQYF
NA TRBJ1-2 TRBV30 CGSEFYTF
TRBD1 TRBJ1-1 TRBV3-1/TRBV3-2 CASSQETGGSEAFF
TRBD2 TRBJ2-5 TRBV29-1 CSVETSGSFQETQYF
TRBD1 TRBJ1-4 TRBV5-1 CASSFGQGLITNEKLFF
TRBD1 TRBJ2-7 TRBV3-1/TRBV3-2 CASSQGLAGGSYEQYF